This T cell receptor (beta chain) came from a study of shared clonotypes between healthy human individuals. Overall study context: Aged between 18 and 49, the donors were a couple of women and a few men.

The ends were cut back, 7 bases at V and 0 bases at J, with 12 bases in the middle. CDR1 MNHNY and CDR2 SVGAGI come from the germline V gene (reference sequence). CDR3 length equals 14 residues. Using ten immunoSEQ deep assay plates, investigators sequenced unsorted PBMC DNA. Measured with immunoSEQ multiplex PCR; TCRdb has only the in-frame clones, and not every one. The table shows about 560,000 clones, with around 76% occurring only once. Unsorted material relied on approximately 89 million PBMCs as the source of genomic DNA. The sample comprised PBMCs. The chain joins TRBV6-6 to TRBJ2-5; tentatively, D is TRBD2 (5 bases). This clonotype was sampled from a woman aged 40 to 50 in good health. Some clones in this sample may be carry-over from other donors' samples. CDR3 in DNA: TGTGCCAGCAATAGAGGGAAGTACCAAGAGACCCAGTACTTC. The encoded protein is CASNRGKYQETQYF.